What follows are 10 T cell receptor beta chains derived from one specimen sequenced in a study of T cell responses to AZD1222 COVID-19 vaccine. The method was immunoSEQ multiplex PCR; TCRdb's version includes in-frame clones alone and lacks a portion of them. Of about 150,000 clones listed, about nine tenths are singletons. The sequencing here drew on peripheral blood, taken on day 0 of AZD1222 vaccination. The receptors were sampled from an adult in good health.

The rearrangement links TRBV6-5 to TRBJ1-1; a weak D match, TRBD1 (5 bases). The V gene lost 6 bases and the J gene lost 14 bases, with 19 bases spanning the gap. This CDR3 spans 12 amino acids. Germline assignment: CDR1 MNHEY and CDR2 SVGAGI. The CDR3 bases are TGTGCCAGCAGGCCGCCCGGGGGGGGGACGTTCTTT. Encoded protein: CASRPPGGGTFF.

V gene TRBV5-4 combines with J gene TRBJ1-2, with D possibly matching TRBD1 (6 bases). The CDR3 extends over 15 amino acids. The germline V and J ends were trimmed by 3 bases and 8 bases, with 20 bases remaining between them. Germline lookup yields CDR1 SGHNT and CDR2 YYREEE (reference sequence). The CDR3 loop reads CASSSGQPDTSGYTF. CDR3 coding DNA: TGTGCCAGCAGCTCTGGACAGCCAGACACATCGGGCTACACCTTC.

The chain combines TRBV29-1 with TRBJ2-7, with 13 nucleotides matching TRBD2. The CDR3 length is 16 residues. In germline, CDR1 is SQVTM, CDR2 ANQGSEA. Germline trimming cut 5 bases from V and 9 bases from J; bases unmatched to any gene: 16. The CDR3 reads CSVRLTGGLAGVGQYF. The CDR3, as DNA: TGCAGCGTTCGTCTCACGGGAGGACTAGCGGGAGTGGGGCAGTACTTC.

CDR3 amino acids: CASRGGQGQGNTEAFF. CDR3 DNA: TGCGCCAGCAGGGGGGGACAGGGACAGGGGAACACTGAAGCTTTCTTT. The rearrangement links TRBV5-1 to TRBJ1-1, with 9 positions matching TRBD1. This CDR3 has 16 residues. From germline, CDR1 is SGHRS and CDR2 YFSETQ. V lost 5 bases to trimming and J lost 1 base; unmatched junction nucleotides: 9.

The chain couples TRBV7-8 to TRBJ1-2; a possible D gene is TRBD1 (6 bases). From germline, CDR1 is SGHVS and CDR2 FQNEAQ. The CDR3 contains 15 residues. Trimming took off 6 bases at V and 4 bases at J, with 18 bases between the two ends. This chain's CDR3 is CASSLRGAPTYGYTF. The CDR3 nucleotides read TGTGCCAGCAGTCTCCGGGGGGCCCCTACCTATGGCTACACCTTC.

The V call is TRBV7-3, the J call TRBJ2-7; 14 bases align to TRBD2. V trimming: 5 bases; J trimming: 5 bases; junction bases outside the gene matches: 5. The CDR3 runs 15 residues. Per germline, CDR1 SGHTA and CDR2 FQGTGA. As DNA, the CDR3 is TGTGCCAGCAGCACGGGACTAGCGGGAGCGGACGAGCAGTACTTC. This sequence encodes CASSTGLAGADEQYF.

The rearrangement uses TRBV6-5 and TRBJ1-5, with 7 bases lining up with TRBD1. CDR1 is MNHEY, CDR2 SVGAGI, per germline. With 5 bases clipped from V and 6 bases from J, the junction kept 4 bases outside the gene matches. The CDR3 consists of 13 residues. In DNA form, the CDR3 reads TGTGCCAGCAGTCTGACAGGGACTCAGCCCCAGCATTTT. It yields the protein CASSLTGTQPQHF.

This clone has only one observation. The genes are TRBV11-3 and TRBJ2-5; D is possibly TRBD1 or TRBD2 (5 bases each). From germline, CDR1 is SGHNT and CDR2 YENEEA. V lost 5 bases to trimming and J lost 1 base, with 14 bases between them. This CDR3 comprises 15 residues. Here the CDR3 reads CASSNRGTRQETQYF. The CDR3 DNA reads TGTGCCAGCAGCAATCGAGGGACCCGCCAAGAGACCCAGTACTTC.

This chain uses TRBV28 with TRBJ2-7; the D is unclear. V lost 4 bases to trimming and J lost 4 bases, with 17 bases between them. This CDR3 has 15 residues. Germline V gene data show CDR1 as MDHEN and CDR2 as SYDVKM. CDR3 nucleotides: TGTGCCAGCAGTTCCTCGGACGGATTATTTTACGAGCAGTACTTC. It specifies CASSSSDGLFYEQYF.

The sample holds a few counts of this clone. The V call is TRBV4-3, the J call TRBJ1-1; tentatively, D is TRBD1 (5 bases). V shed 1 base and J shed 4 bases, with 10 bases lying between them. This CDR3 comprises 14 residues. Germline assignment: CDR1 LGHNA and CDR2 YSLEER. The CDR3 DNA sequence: TGCGCCAGCAGCCAAGGCTTCGGGGGCACTGAAGCTTTCTTT. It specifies CASSQGFGGTEAFF.